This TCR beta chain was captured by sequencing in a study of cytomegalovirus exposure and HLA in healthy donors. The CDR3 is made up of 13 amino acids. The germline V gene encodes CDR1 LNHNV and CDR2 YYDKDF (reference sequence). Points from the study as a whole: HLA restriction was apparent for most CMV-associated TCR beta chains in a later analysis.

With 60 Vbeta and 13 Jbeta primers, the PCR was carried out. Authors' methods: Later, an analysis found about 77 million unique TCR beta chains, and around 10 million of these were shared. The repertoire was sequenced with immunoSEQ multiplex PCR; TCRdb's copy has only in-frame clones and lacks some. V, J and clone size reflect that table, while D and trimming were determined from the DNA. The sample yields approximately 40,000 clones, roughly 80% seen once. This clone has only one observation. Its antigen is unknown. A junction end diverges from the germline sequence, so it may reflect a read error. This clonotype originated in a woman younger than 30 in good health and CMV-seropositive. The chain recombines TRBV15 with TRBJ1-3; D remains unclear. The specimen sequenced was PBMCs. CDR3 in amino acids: CATSRDWQAHIHF. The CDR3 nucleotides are TGTGCCACCAGCAGAGATTGGCAGGCCCATATCCATTTT.